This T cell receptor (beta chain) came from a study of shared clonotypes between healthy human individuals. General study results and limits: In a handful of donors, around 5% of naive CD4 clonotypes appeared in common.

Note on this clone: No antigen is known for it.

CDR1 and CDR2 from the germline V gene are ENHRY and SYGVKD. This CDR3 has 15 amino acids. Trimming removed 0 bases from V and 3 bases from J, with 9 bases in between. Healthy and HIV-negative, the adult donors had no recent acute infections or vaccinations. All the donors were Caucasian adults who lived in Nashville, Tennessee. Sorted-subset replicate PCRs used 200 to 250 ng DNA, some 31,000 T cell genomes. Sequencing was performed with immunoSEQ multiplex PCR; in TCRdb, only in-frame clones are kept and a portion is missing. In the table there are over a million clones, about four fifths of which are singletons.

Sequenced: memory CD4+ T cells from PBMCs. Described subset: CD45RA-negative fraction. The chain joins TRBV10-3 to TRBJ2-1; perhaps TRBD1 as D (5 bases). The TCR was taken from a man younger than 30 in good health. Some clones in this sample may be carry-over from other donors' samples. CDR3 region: CAISESSRDYNEQFF. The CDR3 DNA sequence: TGTGCCATCAGTGAGTCGAGCAGGGACTACAATGAGCAGTTCTTC.